This is a list of T cell receptor beta chains from one sample in a study of blood T cell repertoires in COVID-19. Some clones are missing from TCRdb's copy, which holds only in-frame ones; the method was immunoSEQ multiplex PCR. Here the sample spans some 70,000 clones, 70% to 90% being singletons. The sequenced sample consisted of peripheral blood. Source of these receptors: a woman over 75 with active COVID-19. The CDR3 runs from the conserved cysteine through the conserved F or W. The D gene is left open where the match is weak. The size entry is marked missing in some rows and otherwise reads once, few, many or a size class.

size: .
D: .
J: TRBJ2-6
V: TRBV6-1
CDR3: CASSDRAGANVLTF
DNA: TGTGCCAGCAGTGACAGGGCTGGGGCCAACGTCCTGACTTTC

size: .
D: TRBD2
J: TRBJ2-1
V: TRBV2
CDR3: CASFTGLDNEQFF
DNA: TGTGCCAGCTTCACGGGACTAGACAATGAGCAGTTCTTC

size: .
D: TRBD1
J: TRBJ1-2
V: TRBV6-5
CDR3: CATGQDPRNSYTF
DNA: TGTGCCACCGGACAGGACCCAAGGAATAGCTACACCTTC

size: .
D: TRBD2
J: TRBJ2-5
V: TRBV5-4
CDR3: CASSFTSGPGTQYF
DNA: TGTGCCAGCAGCTTCACTAGCGGGCCAGGGACCCAGTACTTC

size: few
D: .
J: TRBJ2-5
V: TRBV7-8
CDR3: CASSLNSKRGETQYF
DNA: TGTGCCAGCAGCTTAAATTCGAAGAGGGGGGAGACCCAGTACTTC

size: .
D: TRBD1
J: TRBJ1-1
V: TRBV6-5
CDR3: CASRPPGTGAAEAFF
DNA: TGTGCCAGCAGACCTCCCGGGACAGGGGCGGCTGAAGCTTTCTTT

size: .
D: TRBD1
J: TRBJ2-7
V: TRBV4-3
CDR3: CASSQGPPGQRPYEQYF
DNA: TGCGCCAGCAGCCAAGGCCCACCGGGACAGAGACCTTACGAGCAGTACTTC

size: .
D: TRBD2
J: TRBJ2-1
V: TRBV5-1
CDR3: CASRFGAGGSYNEQFF
DNA: TGCGCCAGCAGATTCGGAGCGGGAGGTTCCTACAATGAGCAGTTCTTC

size: .
D: TRBD1
J: TRBJ1-3
V: TRBV5-1
CDR3: CASSSTGGSGNTIYF
DNA: TGCGCCAGCAGCTCCACAGGGGGCTCTGGAAACACCATATATTTT

size: .
D: .
J: TRBJ2-2
V: TRBV6-5
CDR3: CASSYGQGITGGELFF
DNA: TGTGCCAGCAGTTACGGGCAGGGGATAACTGGCGGGGAGCTGTTTTTT

size: .
D: TRBD1
J: TRBJ2-1
V: TRBV4-3
CDR3: CASSQEPQGRSEQFF
DNA: TGCGCCAGCAGCCAAGAGCCACAGGGGAGAAGTGAGCAGTTCTTC

size: few
D: TRBD1
J: TRBJ2-7
V: TRBV7-6
CDR3: CASSPRQGAVYEQYF
DNA: TGTGCCAGCAGCCCAAGACAGGGGGCCGTCTACGAGCAGTACTTC

size: .
D: .
J: TRBJ1-2
V: TRBV5-6
CDR3: CASSLEYRRYYGYTF
DNA: TGTGCCAGCAGCTTGGAATACAGACGTTACTATGGCTACACCTTC

size: .
D: TRBD1
J: TRBJ2-7
V: TRBV20-1
CDR3: CSASGTVQYEQYF
DNA: TGCAGTGCTAGTGGGACAGTTCAATACGAGCAGTACTTC

size: .
D: .
J: TRBJ1-2
V: TRBV7-6
CDR3: CASSPMIGQNYGYTF
DNA: TGTGCCAGCAGCCCGATGATTGGACAAAACTATGGCTACACCTTC

size: .
D: .
J: TRBJ2-1
V: TRBV7-3
CDR3: CASSLRTHYNEQFF
DNA: TGTGCCAGCAGCCTCCGGACTCACTACAATGAGCAGTTCTTC

size: .
D: .
J: TRBJ1-2
V: TRBV5-4
CDR3: CASSFGEYGYTF
DNA: TGTGCCAGCAGCTTTGGAGAGTATGGCTACACCTTC

size: once
D: .
J: TRBJ2-3
V: TRBV9
CDR3: CASSVASGYTDTQYF
DNA: TGTGCCAGCAGCGTAGCCTCGGGGTACACAGATACGCAGTATTTT

size: .
D: TRBD2
J: TRBJ2-1
V: TRBV19
CDR3: CASSIFGGRHYNEQFF
DNA: TGTGCCAGTAGTATATTCGGCGGGAGACACTACAATGAGCAGTTCTTC

size: few
D: TRBD1
J: TRBJ1-6
V: TRBV6-5
CDR3: CASRYRGRDSPLHF
DNA: TGTGCCAGCAGATACAGGGGTCGGGATTCACCCCTCCACTTT

size: .
D: .
J: TRBJ1-4
V: TRBV30
CDR3: CASRTEINEKLFF
DNA: TGTGCCTCGCGGACAGAGATCAATGAAAAACTGTTTTTT

size: .
D: .
J: TRBJ1-1
V: TRBV19
CDR3: CARGLWDTEAFF
DNA: TGTGCCAGAGGACTGTGGGACACTGAAGCTTTCTTT

size: .
D: TRBD1
J: TRBJ1-2
V: TRBV6-6
CDR3: CASRKTGGFDYGYTF
DNA: TGTGCCAGCAGGAAGACAGGGGGGTTTGACTATGGCTACACCTTC

size: .
D: .
J: TRBJ1-1
V: TRBV7-2
CDR3: CASSLPMRFYLTEAFF
DNA: TGTGCCAGCAGCTTACCCATGAGGTTTTATCTCACTGAAGCTTTCTTT

size: .
D: TRBD1
J: TRBJ2-5
V: TRBV5-1
CDR3: CASSPTTGKPGETQYF
DNA: TGCGCCAGCAGCCCAACGACAGGGAAACCTGGGGAGACCCAGTACTTC

size: .
D: .
J: TRBJ2-7
V: TRBV6-1
CDR3: CASSESHGSYEQYF
DNA: TGTGCCAGCAGTGAGTCGCACGGGAGCTACGAGCAGTACTTC

size: once
D: .
J: TRBJ2-4
V: TRBV7-2
CDR3: CASSASAAGAGIQYF
DNA: TGTGCCAGCAGCGCCAGCGCGGCTGGGGCCGGCATTCAGTACTTC

size: few
D: TRBD2
J: TRBJ2-3
V: TRBV28
CDR3: CASNPTGTSSLDTQYF
DNA: TGTGCCAGCAATCCAACCGGGACTAGCTCCCTAGATACGCAGTATTTT

size: .
D: .
J: TRBJ1-1
V: TRBV21-1
CDR3: CASSKAHGGSTEAFF
DNA: TGTGCCAGCAGCAAAGCGCATGGAGGGTCCACTGAAGCTTTCTTT

size: .
D: TRBD1
J: TRBJ1-6
V: TRBV29-1
CDR3: CSVSLTGGNSPLHF
DNA: TGCAGCGTCTCTCTAACAGGGGGGAATTCACCCCTCCACTTT

size: .
D: .
J: TRBJ1-5
V: TRBV28
CDR3: CASSSYPPVFQPQHF
DNA: TGTGCCAGCAGTTCCTACCCCCCGGTCTTCCAGCCCCAGCATTTT

size: few
D: TRBD1
J: TRBJ2-3
V: TRBV27
CDR3: CASRTDRGSPDTQYF
DNA: TGTGCCAGCAGGACCGACAGGGGGAGTCCAGATACGCAGTATTTT

size: .
D: TRBD2
J: TRBJ2-1
V: TRBV9
CDR3: CASSAGLAGLYNEQFF
DNA: TGTGCCAGCAGCGCGGGACTAGCGGGACTTTACAATGAGCAGTTCTTC

size: .
D: .
J: TRBJ2-1
V: TRBV5-1
CDR3: CASSTRDSTYNEQFF
DNA: TGCGCCAGCTCCACGCGGGACAGTACCTACAATGAGCAGTTCTTC

size: .
D: TRBD1
J: TRBJ2-7
V: TRBV19
CDR3: CAGADRASYEQYF
DNA: TGTGCCGGAGCGGACAGGGCCTCCTACGAGCAGTACTTC

size: few
D: TRBD1
J: TRBJ1-2
V: TRBV6-2/TRBV6-3
CDR3: CASSPDDRDYGYTF
DNA: TGTGCCAGCAGCCCTGACGACAGGGACTATGGCTACACCTTC

size: .
D: TRBD2
J: TRBJ2-7
V: TRBV3-1/TRBV3-2
CDR3: CASSPGLAAYEQYF
DNA: TGTGCCAGCAGCCCAGGACTAGCGGCCTACGAGCAGTACTTC

size: once
D: TRBD2
J: TRBJ2-7
V: TRBV28
CDR3: CASSSPGTSLSEQYF
DNA: TGTGCCAGCAGTTCCCCCGGGACTAGTTTATCCGAGCAGTACTTC

size: .
D: .
J: TRBJ1-2
V: TRBV5-6
CDR3: CASSLDRESGYTF
DNA: TGTGCCAGCAGCTTGGATAGGGAGAGCGGCTACACCTTC

size: once
D: .
J: TRBJ2-2
V: TRBV29-1
CDR3: CSVGQPSPGELFF
DNA: TGCAGCGTTGGACAGCCAAGCCCCGGGGAGCTGTTTTTT

size: .
D: TRBD2
J: TRBJ2-5
V: TRBV27
CDR3: CASSSPGRLAGQETQYF
DNA: TGTGCCAGCAGTTCCCCCGGCCGGCTAGCGGGACAAGAGACCCAGTACTTC

size: .
D: .
J: TRBJ2-5
V: TRBV9
CDR3: CASSVGVTVQETQYF
DNA: TGTGCCAGCAGCGTAGGGGTGACTGTACAAGAGACCCAGTACTTC

size: .
D: TRBD1
J: TRBJ1-1
V: TRBV7-2
CDR3: CASSVGQLNTEAFF
DNA: TGTGCCAGCAGCGTGGGACAGCTGAACACTGAAGCTTTCTTT

size: .
D: TRBD2
J: TRBJ2-1
V: TRBV11-2
CDR3: CASSPPGLADNEQFF
DNA: TGTGCCAGCAGCCCACCGGGACTAGCAGACAATGAGCAGTTCTTC

size: few
D: TRBD2
J: TRBJ2-5
V: TRBV7-2
CDR3: CASSPAGAGGLETQYF
DNA: TGTGCCAGCAGCCCCGCCGGAGCGGGAGGGTTAGAGACCCAGTACTTC

size: .
D: .
J: TRBJ2-1
V: TRBV10-3
CDR3: CATWGDLYNEQFF
DNA: TGTGCCACCTGGGGAGATCTCTACAATGAGCAGTTCTTC

size: .
D: TRBD1
J: TRBJ1-2
V: TRBV30
CDR3: CACSKGGPAGGYTF
DNA: TGTGCCTGTTCTAAAGGGGGCCCCGCGGGCGGCTACACCTTC

size: once
D: TRBD2
J: TRBJ2-7
V: TRBV25-1
CDR3: CASSRGWRESTYEQYF
DNA: TGTGCCAGCAGTCGGGGGTGGCGGGAGAGTACCTACGAGCAGTACTTC

size: .
D: .
J: TRBJ2-1
V: TRBV15
CDR3: CATSRYTEVPGDEQFF
DNA: TGTGCCACCAGCAGATATACCGAAGTGCCGGGGGATGAGCAGTTCTTC

size: .
D: .
J: TRBJ2-7
V: TRBV4-1
CDR3: CASNEGRYDEQYF
DNA: TGCGCCAGCAACGAGGGTCGTTACGACGAGCAGTACTTC

size: .
D: TRBD1
J: TRBJ2-7
V: TRBV30
CDR3: CAWSAFWTGTYEQYF
DNA: TGTGCCTGGAGTGCGTTCTGGACAGGGACCTACGAGCAGTACTTC

size: .
D: .
J: TRBJ2-7
V: TRBV29-1
CDR3: CSVESGYEQYF
DNA: TGCAGCGTTGAATCCGGGTACGAGCAGTACTTC

size: .
D: TRBD2
J: TRBJ2-7
V: TRBV2
CDR3: CAVLAGSSYEQYF
DNA: TGTGCCGTCCTAGCGGGGAGCTCCTACGAGCAGTACTTC

size: .
D: .
J: TRBJ2-1
V: TRBV6-2/TRBV6-3
CDR3: CASSAGTYYNEQFF
DNA: TGTGCCAGCAGTGCCGGGACTTATTACAATGAGCAGTTCTTC